This T cell receptor (beta chain) derives from a study of T cells of healthy individuals (dated by TCRdb to between 2017 and 2018). The sample holds many counts of this clonotype. This receptor's antigen is unknown. Base qualities were left out, and no much larger clone turns up one base away. Library method: 5' RACE. TCRdb names Illumina MiSeq as the instrument used. TCRdb cleaned the public reads at Q25 with fastp, built clones with MiXCR and kept in-frame beta chains. Every entry covers one CDR3 protein and lists the most common genes and DNA from its rows. The sample yields roughly 87,000 distinct CDR3 sequences; roughly 15% were counted once. Jointly, the top ten make up around 6.4% of the sample. Reading from cysteine to phenylalanine, the CDR3 counts 16 amino acids. The sequence is cut down to CDR3 DNA, 48 bases in frame from base 1. Trimming removed 5 bases from V and 2 bases from J, leaving 16 bases between the germline ends. In the germline V gene, CDR1 corresponds to SGHTA and CDR2 to FQGNSA.

The receptor was derived from a human donor in good health. The V gene is TRBV7-2 and the J gene is TRBJ2-1; matching of 5 bases hints at TRBD2 as the D gene. The sequence in DNA is TGTGCCAGCAGCCTCCAAGTAGGGCGGGCCTACAATGAGCAGTTCTTC. Its amino acids are CASSLQVGRAYNEQFF.